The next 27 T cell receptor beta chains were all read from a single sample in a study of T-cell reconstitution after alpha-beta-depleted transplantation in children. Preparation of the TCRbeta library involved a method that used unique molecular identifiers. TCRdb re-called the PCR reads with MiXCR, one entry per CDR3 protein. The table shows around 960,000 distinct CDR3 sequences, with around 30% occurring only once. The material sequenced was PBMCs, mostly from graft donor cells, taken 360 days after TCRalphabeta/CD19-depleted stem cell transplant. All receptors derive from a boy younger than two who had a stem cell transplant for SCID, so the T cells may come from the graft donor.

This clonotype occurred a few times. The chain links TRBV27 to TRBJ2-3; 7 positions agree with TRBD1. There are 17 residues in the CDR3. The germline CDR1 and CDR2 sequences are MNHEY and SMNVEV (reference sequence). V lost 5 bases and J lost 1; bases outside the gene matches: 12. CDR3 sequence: CASSPLTGVKGTDTQYF. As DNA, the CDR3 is TGTGCCAGCAGTCCCCTCACAGGGGTGAAGGGCACAGATACGCAGTATTTT.

Written as DNA, the CDR3 is TGTGCCAGCAGTTACTCACGGTCGGGAGGCTACACCTTC. This gives the protein CASSYSRSGGYTF. The gene calls are TRBV6-5 and TRBJ1-2; D call uncertain. CDR3 length equals 13 residues. CDR1 and CDR2 (germline): MNHEY, SVGAGI. Trimming took 0 bases from V and 8 from J, leaving 10 bases between them.

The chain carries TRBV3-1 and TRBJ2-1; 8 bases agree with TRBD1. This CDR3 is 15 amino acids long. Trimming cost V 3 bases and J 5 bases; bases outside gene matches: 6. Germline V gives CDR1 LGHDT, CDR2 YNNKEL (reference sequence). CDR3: CASSQDRVRDNEQFF. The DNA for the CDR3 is TGTGCCAGCAGCCAGGACAGGGTTAGAGACAATGAGCAGTTCTTC.

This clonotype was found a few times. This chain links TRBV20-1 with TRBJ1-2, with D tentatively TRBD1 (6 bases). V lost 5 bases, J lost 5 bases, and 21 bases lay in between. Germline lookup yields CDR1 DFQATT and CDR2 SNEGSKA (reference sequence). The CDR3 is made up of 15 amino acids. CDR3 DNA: TGCAGTGCTCCCACAGGGTCCCCGTTTCGGTATGGCTACACCTTC. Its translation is CSAPTGSPFRYGYTF.

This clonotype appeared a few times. Written as DNA, the CDR3 is TGTGCCAGCAGTGGGCAGCTCGGAACCCAAGAGACCCAGTACTTC. Its protein product is CASSGQLGTQETQYF. The chain carries TRBV12-3 or TRBV12-4 and TRBJ2-5; D ambiguous. The CDR3 is made up of 15 amino acids. Trimming stripped 5 bases from V and 1 base from J, with 14 bases between.

CDR3 DNA: TGTGCCACCAGCAGAGAGGAGGGGGAGGCAAAGAGCACAGATACGCAGTATTTT. It codes for CATSREEGEAKSTDTQYF. The V call is TRBV15, the J call TRBJ2-3, with D possibly being TRBD1 or TRBD2 (6 bases each). V lost 0 bases and J lost 0, with 16 bases in between. CDR1 is LNHNV and CDR2 is YYDKDF in the germline V gene (reference sequence). This CDR3 spans 18 amino acids.

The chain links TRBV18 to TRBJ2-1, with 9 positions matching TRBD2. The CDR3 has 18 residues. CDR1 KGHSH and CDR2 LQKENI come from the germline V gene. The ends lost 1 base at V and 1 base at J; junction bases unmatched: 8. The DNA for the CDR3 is TGTGCCAGCTCACCACGGTTAGCGGGGGAGAGGTCCTACAATGAGCAGTTCTTC. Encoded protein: CASSPRLAGERSYNEQFF.

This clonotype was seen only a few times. The CDR3 reads CASSLESGTVSYEQYF. The CDR3 DNA sequence: TGCGCCAGCAGCTTGGAATCCGGGACGGTCTCCTACGAGCAGTACTTC. The V and J genes are TRBV5-1 and TRBJ2-7, with D possibly called TRBD1 or TRBD2 (5 bases each). Germline CDR1 reads SGHRS; CDR2 reads YFSETQ. The V end lost 0 bases, the J end lost 0 bases, and 13 bases lay between the germline ends. The CDR3 spans 16 residues. Full variable domain (rest looked up from reference TRBV5-1 and TRBJ2-7): KAGVTQTPRYLIKTRGQQVTLSCSPISGHRSVSWYQQTPGQGLQFLFEYFSETQRNKGNFPGRFSGRQFSNSRSEMNVSTLELGDSALYLCASSLESGTVSYEQYFGPGTRLTVT.

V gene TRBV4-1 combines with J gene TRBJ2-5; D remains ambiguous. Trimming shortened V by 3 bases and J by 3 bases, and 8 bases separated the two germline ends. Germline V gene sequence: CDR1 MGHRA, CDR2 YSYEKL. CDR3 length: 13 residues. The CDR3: CASSQYFEETQYF. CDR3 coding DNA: TGCGCCAGCAGCCAGTATTTCGAAGAGACCCAGTACTTC.

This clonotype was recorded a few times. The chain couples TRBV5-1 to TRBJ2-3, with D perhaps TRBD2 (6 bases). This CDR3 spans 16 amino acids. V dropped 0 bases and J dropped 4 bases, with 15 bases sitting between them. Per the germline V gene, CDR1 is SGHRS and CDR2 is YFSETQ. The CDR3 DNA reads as TGCGCCAGCAGCTTGGCCCGCTTAGGAGGGGCAGATACGCAGTATTTT. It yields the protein CASSLARLGGADTQYF.

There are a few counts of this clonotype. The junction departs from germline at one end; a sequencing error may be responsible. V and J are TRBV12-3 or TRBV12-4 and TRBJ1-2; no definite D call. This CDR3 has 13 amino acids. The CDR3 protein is CASTLVSNYGYTF. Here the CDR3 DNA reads TGTGCCAGCACCCTTGTTTCTAATTATGGCTACACCTTC.

The CDR3 sequence is CAIRGLAGGLSSYEQYF. The CDR3 DNA is TGTGCCATCAGAGGACTAGCGGGGGGCCTTAGCTCCTACGAGCAGTACTTC. The chain combines TRBV10-3 with TRBJ2-7; 14 bases align to TRBD2. Germline V gene data show CDR1 as ENHRY and CDR2 as SYGVKD. The V gene end was trimmed by 6 bases and the J gene end by 0 bases; junction bases not matched to a gene: 7. The length of the CDR3 is 17 residues.

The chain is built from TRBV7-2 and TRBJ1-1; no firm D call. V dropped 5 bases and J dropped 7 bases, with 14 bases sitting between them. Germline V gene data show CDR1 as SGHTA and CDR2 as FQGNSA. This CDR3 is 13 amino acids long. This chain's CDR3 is CASSPSRIHEAFF. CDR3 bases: TGTGCCAGCAGCCCCTCAAGGATCCATGAAGCTTTCTTT.

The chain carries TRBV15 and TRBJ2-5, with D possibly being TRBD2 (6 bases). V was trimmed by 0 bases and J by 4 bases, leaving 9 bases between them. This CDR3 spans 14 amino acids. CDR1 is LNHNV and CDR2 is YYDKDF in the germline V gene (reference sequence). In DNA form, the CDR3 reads TGTGCCACCAGCAGAGATAACGGGGGAGAGACCCAGTACTTC. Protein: CATSRDNGGETQYF.

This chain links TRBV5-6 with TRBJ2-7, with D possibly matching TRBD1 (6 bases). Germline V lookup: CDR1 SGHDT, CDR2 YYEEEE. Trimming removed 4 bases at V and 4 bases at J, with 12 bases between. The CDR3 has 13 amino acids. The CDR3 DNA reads TGTGCCAGCAGCCGGGACATACTTTACGAGCAGTACTTC. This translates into CASSRDILYEQYF.

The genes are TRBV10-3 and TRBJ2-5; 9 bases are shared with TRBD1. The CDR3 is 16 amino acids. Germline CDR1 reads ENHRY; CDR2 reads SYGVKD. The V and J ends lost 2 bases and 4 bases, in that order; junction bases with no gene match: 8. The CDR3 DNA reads TGTGCCATCAGTGAGGTCCCTATGACAGGGGGAGAGACCCAGTACTTC. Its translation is CAISEVPMTGGETQYF.

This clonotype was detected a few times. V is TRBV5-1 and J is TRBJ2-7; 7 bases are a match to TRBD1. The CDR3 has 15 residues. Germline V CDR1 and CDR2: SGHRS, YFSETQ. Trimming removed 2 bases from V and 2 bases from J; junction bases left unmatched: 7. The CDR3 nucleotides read TGCGCCAGCAGCTTAAAGGGGGCTTCTACCTACGAGCAGTACTTC. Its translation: CASSLKGASTYEQYF.

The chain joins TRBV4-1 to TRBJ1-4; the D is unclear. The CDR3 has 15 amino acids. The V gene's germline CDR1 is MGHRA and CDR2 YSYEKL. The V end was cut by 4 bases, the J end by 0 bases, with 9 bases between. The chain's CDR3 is CASSPREATNEKLFF. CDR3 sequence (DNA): TGCGCCAGCAGCCCAAGAGAGGCAACTAATGAAAAACTGTTTTTT.

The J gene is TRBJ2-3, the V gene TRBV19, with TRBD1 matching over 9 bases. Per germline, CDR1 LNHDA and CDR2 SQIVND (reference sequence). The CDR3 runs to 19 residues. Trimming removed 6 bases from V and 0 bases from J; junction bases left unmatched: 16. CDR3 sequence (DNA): TGTGCCAGTAGCCCGGACAGGGGATTTGGGCGTGCTAGCACAGATACGCAGTATTTT. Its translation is CASSPDRGFGRASTDTQYF.

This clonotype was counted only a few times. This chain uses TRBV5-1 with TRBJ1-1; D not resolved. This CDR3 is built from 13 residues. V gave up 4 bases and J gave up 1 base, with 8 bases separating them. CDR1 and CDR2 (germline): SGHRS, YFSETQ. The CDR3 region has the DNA TGCGCCAGCAGCCGAGCAGAGAACACTGAAGCTTTCTTT. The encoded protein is CASSRAENTEAFF.

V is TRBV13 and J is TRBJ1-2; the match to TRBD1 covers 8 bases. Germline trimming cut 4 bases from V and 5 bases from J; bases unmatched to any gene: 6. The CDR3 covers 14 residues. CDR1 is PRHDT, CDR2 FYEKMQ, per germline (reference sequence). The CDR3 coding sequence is TGTGCCAGCAGCTGGGGACAGGAAGTTTATGGCTACACCTTC. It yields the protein CASSWGQEVYGYTF.

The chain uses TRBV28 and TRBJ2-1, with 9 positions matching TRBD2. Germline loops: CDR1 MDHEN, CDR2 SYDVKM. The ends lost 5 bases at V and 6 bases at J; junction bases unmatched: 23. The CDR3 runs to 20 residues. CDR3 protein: CASSLHPTAGWGLAFNEQFF. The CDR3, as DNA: TGTGCCAGCAGTCTACATCCGACGGCGGGGTGGGGACTAGCCTTCAATGAGCAGTTCTTC.

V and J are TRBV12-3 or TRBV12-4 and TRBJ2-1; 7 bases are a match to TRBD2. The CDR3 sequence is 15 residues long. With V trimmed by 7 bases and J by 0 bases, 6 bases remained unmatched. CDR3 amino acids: CASTLGGGSYNEQFF. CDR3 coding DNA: TGTGCCAGCACCCTGGGGGGGGGCTCCTACAATGAGCAGTTCTTC.

The CDR3 coding sequence is TGTGCCAGCAGCTTAGAGCCTAAAGATACGCAGTATTTT. Protein product: CASSLEPKDTQYF. The chain has TRBV11-3 and TRBJ2-3, with D uncertain. The CDR3 is 13 residues long. V was trimmed by 0 bases and J by 5 bases, leaving 6 bases between them. The germline V gene encodes CDR1 SGHNT and CDR2 YENEEA.

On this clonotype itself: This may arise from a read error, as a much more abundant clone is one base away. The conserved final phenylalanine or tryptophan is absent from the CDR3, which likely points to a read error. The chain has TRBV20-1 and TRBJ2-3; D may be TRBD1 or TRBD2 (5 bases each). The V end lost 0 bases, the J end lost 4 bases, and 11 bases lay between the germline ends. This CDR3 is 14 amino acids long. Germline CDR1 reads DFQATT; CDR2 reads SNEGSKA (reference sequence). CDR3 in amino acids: CSARDLAGPDTQYY. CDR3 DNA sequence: TGCAGTGCTAGAGATCTAGCAGGGCCAGATACGCAGTATTAT.

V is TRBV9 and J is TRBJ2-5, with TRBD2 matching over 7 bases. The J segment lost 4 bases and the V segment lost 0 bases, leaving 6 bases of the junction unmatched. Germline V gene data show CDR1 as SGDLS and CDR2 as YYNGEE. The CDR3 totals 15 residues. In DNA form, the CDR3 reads TGTGCCAGCAGCGTAGGCGGCGGGGGAAGAGAGACCCAGTACTTC. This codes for CASSVGGGGRETQYF.

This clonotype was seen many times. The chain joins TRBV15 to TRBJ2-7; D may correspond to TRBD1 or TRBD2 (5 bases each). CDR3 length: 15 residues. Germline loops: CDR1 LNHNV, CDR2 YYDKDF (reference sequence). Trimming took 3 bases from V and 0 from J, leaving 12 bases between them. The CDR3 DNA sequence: TGTGCCACCAGCAGGGCGAGGGGAAGCTCCTACGAGCAGTACTTC. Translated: CATSRARGSSYEQYF. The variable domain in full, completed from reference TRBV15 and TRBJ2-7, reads DAMVIQNPRYQVTQFGKPVTLSCSQTLNHNVMYWYQQKSSQAPKLLFHYYDKDFNNEADTPDNFQSRRPNTSFCFLDIRSPGLGDTAMYLCATSRARGSSYEQYFGPGTRLTVT.